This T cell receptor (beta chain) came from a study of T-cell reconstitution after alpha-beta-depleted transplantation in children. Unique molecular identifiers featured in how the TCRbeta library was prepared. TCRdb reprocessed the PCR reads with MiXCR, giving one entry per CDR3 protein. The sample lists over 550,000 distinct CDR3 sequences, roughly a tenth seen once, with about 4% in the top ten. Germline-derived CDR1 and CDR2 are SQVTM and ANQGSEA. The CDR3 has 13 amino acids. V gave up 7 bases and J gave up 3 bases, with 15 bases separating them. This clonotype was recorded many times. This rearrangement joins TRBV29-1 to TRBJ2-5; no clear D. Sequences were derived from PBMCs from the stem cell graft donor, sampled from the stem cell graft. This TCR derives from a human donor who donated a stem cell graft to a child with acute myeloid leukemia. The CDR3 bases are TGCAGCGGTTATGGACGGTTCGAAGAGACCCAGTACTTC. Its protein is CSGYGRFEETQYF. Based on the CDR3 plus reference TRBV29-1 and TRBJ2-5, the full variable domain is SAVISQKPSRDICQRGTSLTIQCQVDSQVTMMFWYRQQPGQSLTLIATANQGSEATYESGFVIDKFPISRPNLTFSTLTVSNMSPEDSSIYLCSGYGRFEETQYFGPGTRLLVL.